This T cell receptor beta chain is drawn from a study of T-cell memory formation after mild COVID-19. Notes on the study in general: Pre-infection memory harbored some responding clones, suggesting cross-reactive memory joined. A balance of CD4 and CD8 characterized clones contracting day 15 to 85, whereas later expanders leaned CD4+.

MiXCR was run by TCRdb on the 5' RACE reads, yielding one entry per CDR3 protein. The sample yields some 290,000 distinct CDR3 sequences, 15% to 20% seen once. The CDR3 extends over 15 amino acids. Trimming pared 8 bases from V and 0 bases from J, leaving 11 bases between. Germline loops: CDR1 LGHNA, CDR2 YNFKEQ. A remark on this clonotype: Antigen specificity is unknown.

Sequenced sample: PBMCs or a T cell subset sorted from them (not recorded which). The J gene is TRBJ1-6, the V gene TRBV4-2, with D hard to call. This receptor was obtained from a man aged 18 to 29 who had mild COVID-19 (a few samples of this study predate the infection). Cell type and time point are not known. This CDR3 is CASGKDVSYNSPLHF. The CDR3 coding sequence is TGTGCCAGCGGCAAAGACGTCTCCTATAATTCACCCCTCCACTTT.